This T cell receptor beta chain was identified in a study of shared clonotypes between healthy human individuals. Looking at the study overall: With ages of 18 to 49, the donors were two women and a few men. Overall study findings and caveats: Only blood was sampled; tissue repertoires likely differ. Only a few donors were included, so the genetic and exposure-history diversity represented was limited. Naive subsets generally exceeded memory subsets in estimated richness.

The naive CD8 population came from CD45RO-negative cells selected for CCR7, without terminally differentiated effector memory CD45RA+ cells. A note on this clone: Antigen unknown.

Sequencing was performed with immunoSEQ multiplex PCR; in TCRdb, only in-frame clones are kept and a portion is missing. The repertoire holds hundreds of thousands of clones, with 96% as singletons. Sequenced material: naive CD8+ T cells sorted from blood. This sequence was found in a woman aged 30 to 39 in good health.

The CDR3 bases are TGTGCCAGCAGTTTGGACAGGGGGCGACAGCCCCAGCATTTT. The encoded protein is CASSLDRGRQPQHF. The V call is TRBV28, the J call TRBJ1-5; 11 nucleotides align to TRBD1. Germline-derived CDR1 and CDR2 are MDHEN and SYDVKM. V shed 3 bases and J 7 bases; nucleotides not matched to a gene: 2. The CDR3 runs 14 residues.